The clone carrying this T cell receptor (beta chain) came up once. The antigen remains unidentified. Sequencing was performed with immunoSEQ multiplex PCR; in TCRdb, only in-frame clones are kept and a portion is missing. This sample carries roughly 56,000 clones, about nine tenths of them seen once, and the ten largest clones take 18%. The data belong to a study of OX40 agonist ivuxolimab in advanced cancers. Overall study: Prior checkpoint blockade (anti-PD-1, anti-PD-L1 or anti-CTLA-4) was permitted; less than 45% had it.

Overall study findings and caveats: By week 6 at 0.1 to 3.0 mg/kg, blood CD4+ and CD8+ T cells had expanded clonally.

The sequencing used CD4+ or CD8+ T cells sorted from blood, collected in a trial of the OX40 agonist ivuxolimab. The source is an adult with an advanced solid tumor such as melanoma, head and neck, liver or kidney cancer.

CDR3: CATSHGSTDTQYF. CDR3 bases: TGTGCCACCTCACATGGATCCACAGATACGCAGTATTTT. The chain combines TRBV15 with TRBJ2-3; no reliable D call. The CDR3 covers 13 residues. Per the germline V gene, CDR1 is LNHNV and CDR2 is YYDKDF (reference sequence). V lost 8 bases, J lost 2 bases, and 11 bases lay in between.